The rows below give T cell receptor beta chains drawn from one sample of a study of technical replicates of blood from several donors. Sequencing used immunoSEQ multiplex PCR; TCRdb keeps in-frame clones, though not all of them. The sample shows tens of thousands of clones, less than 96% of them seen only once. The sample consisted of T cells isolated from PBMCs. Every receptor here comes from a human donor in good health. Each CDR3 is given with its conserved first and last residue. The D gene is left open where the match is weak. The size entry is marked missing in some rows and otherwise reads once, few, many or a size class.

v_gene	j_gene	len	d_gene	abundance	CDR3nt	CDR3aa
TRBV13	TRBJ2-7	17	TRBD2	.	TGTGCCAGCAGCTTGGGGCTAGCGGGAGGTCGTTCCTACGAGCAGTACTTC	CASSLGLAGGRSYEQYF
TRBV18	TRBJ2-7	14	.	.	TGTGCCAGCTCACCTGGTCGGGAGTGGGACGAGCAGTACTTC	CASSPGREWDEQYF
TRBV4-1	TRBJ2-5	16	.	.	TGCGCCAGCAGCCAAGAAACTAGCTACCTCCAAGAGACCCAGTACTTC	CASSQETSYLQETQYF
TRBV15	TRBJ1-1	13	.	few	TGTGCCACCAGCGTCAGACAGGACACTGAAGCTTTCTTT	CATSVRQDTEAFF
TRBV7-9	TRBJ1-1	16	.	.	TGTGCCAGCAGCCCTCTTACAGGGTCATCTCCGACTGAAGCTTTCTTT	CASSPLTGSSPTEAFF
TRBV6-1	TRBJ1-4	14	TRBD1	.	TGTGCCAGCAGTTGGGACAGGGGAGGTGAAAAACTGTTTTTT	CASSWDRGGEKLFF
TRBV5-1	TRBJ2-1	13	.	.	TGCGCCAGCAGCTTTTCAGGTAACAATGAGCAGTTCTTC	CASSFSGNNEQFF
TRBV28	TRBJ1-1	14	.	.	TGTGCCAGCAGTTTAGCCGAGGGGACAACTGAAGCTTTCTTT	CASSLAEGTTEAFF
TRBV5-1	TRBJ2-5	13	TRBD1	.	TGCGCCAGCAGCGCCGGACAGGGGGAGACCCAGTACTTC	CASSAGQGETQYF
TRBV7-9	TRBJ2-7	13	.	.	TGTGCCAGCAGACCGACAGGCTCCTACGAGCAGTACTTC	CASRPTGSYEQYF
TRBV7-2	TRBJ1-5	15	TRBD1	.	TGTGCCAGCAGCTTTTTAGGGGGCGGCAATCAGCCCCAGCATTTT	CASSFLGGGNQPQHF
TRBV7-3	TRBJ1-1	15	TRBD1	.	TGTGCCAGCAGCTTGACAGGGGGCATGAACACTGAAGCTTTCTTT	CASSLTGGMNTEAFF
TRBV4-3	TRBJ2-7	12	.	.	TGCGCCAGCAGCCACCCAGGCTACGAGCAGTACTTC	CASSHPGYEQYF
TRBV19	TRBJ1-5	16	TRBD1	.	TGTGCCAGTAGTATAGGTGGGACAGGGGGCAATCAGCCCCAGCATTTT	CASSIGGTGGNQPQHF
TRBV30	TRBJ2-7	11	.	few	TGTGCCTGGAGTGTAGGGGGCGAGCAGTACTTC	CAWSVGGEQYF
TRBV6-1	TRBJ1-1	13	.	.	TGTGCCAGCAGTGATTCACAGGGAGCTGAAGCTTTCTTT	CASSDSQGAEAFF
TRBV7-3	TRBJ2-7	16	TRBD2	once	TGTGCCAGCAGCCGTCATAGCGGGAGGTTAGAATACGAGCAGTACTTC	CASSRHSGRLEYEQYF
TRBV7-8	TRBJ2-7	14	TRBD1	.	TGTGCCAGCAGCCCTAGGACAGGAGACTACGAGCAGTACTTC	CASSPRTGDYEQYF
TRBV6-5	TRBJ2-7	12	.	.	TGTGCCACTACAGGTCTAACCTACGAGCAGTACTTC	CATTGLTYEQYF
TRBV7-3	TRBJ2-1	16	TRBD2	.	TGTGCCAGCAGCGGTAGCGGGACATTCTCCTACAATGAGCAGTTCTTC	CASSGSGTFSYNEQFF
TRBV11-2	TRBJ1-5	15	.	once	TGTGCCAGCAGCTTAATGTCAGGGCCCTATCAGCCCCAGCATTTT	CASSLMSGPYQPQHF
TRBV5-6	TRBJ2-3	13	.	.	TGTGCCAGCAGCTATGAACTTCCGGATACGCAGTATTTT	CASSYELPDTQYF
TRBV21-1	TRBJ1-2	13	.	.	TGTGCCAGCAGCACACCCACCCAGGATGGCTACACCTTC	CASSTPTQDGYTF
TRBV9	TRBJ2-7	14	.	.	TGTGCCAGCAGCGACAACGGGAACCCCTACGAGCAGTACTTC	CASSDNGNPYEQYF
TRBV25-1	TRBJ2-3	12	TRBD2	.	TGTGCCAGCAGCCTAACGGGGGGTACGCAGTATTTT	CASSLTGGTQYF
TRBV10-3	TRBJ2-7	17	TRBD1	.	TGTGCCATCAGTGAGTCGAAGGACAGGGAGTTCTCCTACGAGCAGTACTTC	CAISESKDREFSYEQYF
TRBV27	TRBJ2-5	15	TRBD1	.	TGTGCCAGCAGTTTATTCCGGACAGGACGGGAGACCCAGTACTTC	CASSLFRTGRETQYF
TRBV19	TRBJ1-1	16	.	.	TGTGCCAGTAGTATGGCGGCTGGGAGTAAGAACACTGAAGCTTTCTTT	CASSMAAGSKNTEAFF
TRBV9	TRBJ2-7	14	.	.	TGTGCCAGCAGCCCACCCGGCGGGGCCTACGAGCAGTACTTC	CASSPPGGAYEQYF
TRBV6-5	TRBJ1-3	15	.	.	TGTGCCAGCAGTTACTCGGGACTAGGCGGAAACACCATATATTTT	CASSYSGLGGNTIYF
TRBV4-1	TRBJ2-3	15	.	.	TGCGCCAGCAGCCATTTGGAAGCGAAAGCAGATACGCAGTATTTT	CASSHLEAKADTQYF
TRBV27	TRBJ2-2	14	.	.	TGTGCCAGCAGTTCCCCAGGGTTGTCCGGGGAGCTGTTTTTT	CASSSPGLSGELFF
TRBV9	TRBJ2-3	11	.	once	TGTGCCAGCAGCGGAGGGGGTACGCAGTATTTT	CASSGGGTQYF
TRBV7-3	TRBJ2-7	15	.	.	TGTGCCAGCAGCTTAAACGCTGGCAGTACCTACGAGCAGTACTTC	CASSLNAGSTYEQYF
TRBV7-9	TRBJ2-7	18	TRBD2	.	TGTGCCAGCAGCTTATTAGGTTGGGGACTAGCGGGACACCACGAGCAGTACTTC	CASSLLGWGLAGHHEQYF
TRBV2	TRBJ1-5	14	TRBD1	.	TGTGCCAGCGGCCGGGACAGGGGCTTTCCGCCCCAGCATTTT	CASGRDRGFPPQHF
TRBV7-2	TRBJ2-5	16	.	.	TGTGCCAGCACTCCGGGTGGAGAAGGCCTCCAAGAGACCCAGTACTTC	CASTPGGEGLQETQYF
TRBV7-8	TRBJ2-1	16	TRBD1	.	TGTGCCAGCAGCTTACCCGGACAGGGTCGTAACAATGAGCAGTTCTTC	CASSLPGQGRNNEQFF
TRBV18	TRBJ2-7	15	.	once	TGTGCCAGCTCTCCAAATCCCCATCCCAGCTACGAGCAGTACTTC	CASSPNPHPSYEQYF
TRBV5-4	TRBJ2-7	14	.	.	TGTGCCAGCAGCTTGAATGCGCGTCCCCACGAGCAGTACTTC	CASSLNARPHEQYF
TRBV6-4	TRBJ2-1	16	TRBD2	.	TGTGCCAGCAGTGACTCAGGAGGGAGGGGCGGGAATGAGCAGTTCTTC	CASSDSGGRGGNEQFF
TRBV9	TRBJ2-5	16	TRBD1	.	TGTGCCAGCAGCACTCGGACAGGGGGTACCCAAGAGACCCAGTACTTC	CASSTRTGGTQETQYF
TRBV2	TRBJ1-2	14	.	.	TGTGCCAGCAGTGATTTTCTGGAGGACTATGGCTACACCTTC	CASSDFLEDYGYTF
TRBV7-9	TRBJ1-1	12	.	.	TGTGCCAGTAAATTGGGGCAGGGAAAAGCTTTCTTT	CASKLGQGKAFF
TRBV7-2	TRBJ2-5	15	TRBD1	.	TGTGCCAGCAGCTTGACAGGGGGCTTGGCGGAGACCCAGTACTTC	CASSLTGGLAETQYF
TRBV19	TRBJ2-7	17	.	.	TGTGCCAGTAGTATTATTGCTACAGGGAGTTTATCTAACGAGCAGTACTTC	CASSIIATGSLSNEQYF
TRBV10-1	TRBJ2-2	13	.	.	TGCGCCAGCAGAACAGGGAACACCGGGGAGCTGTTTTTT	CASRTGNTGELFF
TRBV9	TRBJ2-1	14	.	.	TGTGCCAGCAGCGTAGACAGTCACTACAATGAGCAGTTCTTC	CASSVDSHYNEQFF
TRBV5-1	TRBJ2-5	15	TRBD2	.	TGCGCCAGCATCCCTTCCGGGGGGGCGCAGGAGACCCAGTACTTC	CASIPSGGAQETQYF
TRBV7-2	TRBJ1-3	13	.	.	TGTGCCAGCAGCTTAACCGCCCGCGGCACCATATATTTT	CASSLTARGTIYF
TRBV6-1	TRBJ2-1	15	TRBD2	.	TGTGCCAGCAGCGTGTGGTCGGGAGGGCTTAATGAGCAGTTCTTC	CASSVWSGGLNEQFF
TRBV27	TRBJ1-1	13	.	.	TGTGCCAGCAGTTTTCGCGAGGCTACTGAAGCTTTCTTT	CASSFREATEAFF